This TCR beta chain derives from a study of cytomegalovirus exposure and HLA in healthy donors. 60 Vbeta and 13 Jbeta primers were used in PCR. Authors' processing steps: Later analysis identified 88 million or so unique TCR beta chains, around 10 million shared. TCRdb's copy holds only in-frame clones and misses some; the assay was immunoSEQ multiplex PCR. Clonal size and the V and J genes are those of that table, whereas D and trimming came from the DNA. This table has about 150,000 clones, approximately 80% appearing once. The sequence came from a woman aged 40 to 50 in good health and CMV-seropositive. The sample consisted of PBMCs.

CDR3 DNA sequence: TGTGCCAGCAGCTCTCAAGTGCTAGCGGGAGTGGAGCAGTTCTTC. Translating it yields CASSSQVLAGVEQFF. The V and J genes are TRBV7-2 and TRBJ2-1; TRBD2 aligns across 10 bases. Germline V gene lookup returns CDR1 SGHTA and CDR2 FQGNSA. This CDR3 has 15 amino acids. The V and J ends lost 4 bases and 10 bases, in that order; junction bases with no gene match: 10.